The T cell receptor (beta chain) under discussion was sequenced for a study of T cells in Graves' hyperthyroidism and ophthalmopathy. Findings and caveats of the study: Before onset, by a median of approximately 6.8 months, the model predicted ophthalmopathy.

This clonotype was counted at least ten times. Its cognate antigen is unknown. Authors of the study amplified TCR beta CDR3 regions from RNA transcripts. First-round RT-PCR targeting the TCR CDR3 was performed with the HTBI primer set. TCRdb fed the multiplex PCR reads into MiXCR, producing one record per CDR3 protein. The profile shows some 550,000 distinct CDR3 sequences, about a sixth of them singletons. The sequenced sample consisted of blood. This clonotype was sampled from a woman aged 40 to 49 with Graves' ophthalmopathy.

In DNA form, the CDR3 reads TGTGCCATCAATCCGTCGGGACAGGGTCCTCCTGGGGCCAACGTCCTGACTTTC. It encodes CAINPSGQGPPGANVLTF. The chain employs TRBV28 and TRBJ2-6; 9 nucleotides align to TRBD1. CDR1 and CDR2 from the germline V gene are MDHEN and SYDVKM. The V gene end was trimmed by 10 bases and the J gene end by 2 bases; junction bases not matched to a gene: 15. CDR3 size: 18 residues.